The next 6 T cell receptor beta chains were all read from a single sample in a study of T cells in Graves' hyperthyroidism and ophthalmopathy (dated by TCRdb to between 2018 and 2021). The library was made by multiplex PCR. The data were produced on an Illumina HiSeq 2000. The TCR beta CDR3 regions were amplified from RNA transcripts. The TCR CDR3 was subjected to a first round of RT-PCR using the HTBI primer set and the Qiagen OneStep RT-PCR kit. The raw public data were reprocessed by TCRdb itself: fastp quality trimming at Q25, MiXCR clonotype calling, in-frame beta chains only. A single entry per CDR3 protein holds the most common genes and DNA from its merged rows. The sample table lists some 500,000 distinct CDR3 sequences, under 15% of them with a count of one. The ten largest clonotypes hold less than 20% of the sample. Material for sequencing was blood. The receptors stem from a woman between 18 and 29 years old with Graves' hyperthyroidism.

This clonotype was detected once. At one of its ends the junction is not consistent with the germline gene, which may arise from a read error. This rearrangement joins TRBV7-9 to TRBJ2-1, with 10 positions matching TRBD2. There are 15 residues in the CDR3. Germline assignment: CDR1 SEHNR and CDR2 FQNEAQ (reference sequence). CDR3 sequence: CASSLSGRAGNEHFF. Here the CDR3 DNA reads TGTGCCAGCAGCTTAAGCGGGAGGGCCGGCAATGAGCACTTCTTC.

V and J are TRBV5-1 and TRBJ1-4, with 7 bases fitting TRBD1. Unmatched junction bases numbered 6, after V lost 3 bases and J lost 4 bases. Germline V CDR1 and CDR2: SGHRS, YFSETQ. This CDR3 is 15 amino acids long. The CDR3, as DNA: TGCGCCAGCAGCTCATCGGGACAGATTAATGAAAAACTGTTTTTT. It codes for CASSSSGQINEKLFF. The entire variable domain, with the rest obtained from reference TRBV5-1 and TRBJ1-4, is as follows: KAGVTQTPRYLIKTRGQQVTLSCSPISGHRSVSWYQQTPGQGLQFLFEYFSETQRNKGNFPGRFSGRQFSNSRSEMNVSTLELGDSALYLCASSSSGQINEKLFFGSGTQLSVL.

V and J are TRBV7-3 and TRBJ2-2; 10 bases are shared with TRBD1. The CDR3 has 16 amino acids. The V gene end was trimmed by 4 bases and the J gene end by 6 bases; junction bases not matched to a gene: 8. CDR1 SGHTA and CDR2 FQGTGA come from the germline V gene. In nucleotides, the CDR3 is TGTGCCAGCAGCTCCTTCCGGGACAGGGGAGCCGGGGAGCTGTTTTTT. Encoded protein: CASSSFRDRGAGELFF.

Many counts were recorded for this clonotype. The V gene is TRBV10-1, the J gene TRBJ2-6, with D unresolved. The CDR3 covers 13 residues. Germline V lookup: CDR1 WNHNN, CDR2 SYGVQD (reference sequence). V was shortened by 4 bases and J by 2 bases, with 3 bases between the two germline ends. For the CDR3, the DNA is TGCGCCAGCAGTGGGACTGGGGCCAACGTCCTGACTTTC. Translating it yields CASSGTGANVLTF.

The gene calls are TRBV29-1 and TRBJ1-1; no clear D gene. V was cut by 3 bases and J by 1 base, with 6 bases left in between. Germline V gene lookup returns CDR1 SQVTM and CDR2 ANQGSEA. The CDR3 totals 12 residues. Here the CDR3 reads CSVDNRNTEAFF. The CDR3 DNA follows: TGCAGCGTTGATAACAGGAACACTGAAGCTTTCTTT.

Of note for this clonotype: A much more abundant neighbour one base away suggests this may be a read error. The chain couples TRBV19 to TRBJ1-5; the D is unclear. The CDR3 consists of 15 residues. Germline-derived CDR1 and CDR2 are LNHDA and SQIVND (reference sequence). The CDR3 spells CTSSGRAEWNQPQHF. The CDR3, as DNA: TGTACCAGTAGTGGGCGGGCTGAATGGAATCAGCCCCAGCATTTT.